This T cell receptor beta chain was identified during a study of blood T cell repertoires in COVID-19 (dated by TCRdb to 2018 to 2020). With respect to the entire study: Collaborator samples came from the United States, Italy and Spain and covered acute and convalescent phases of COVID-19. The material from the prospective study consisted of cDNA or gDNA derived from T cells, B-cell-depleted T cells, or PBMCs. The dataset comprised deeply sampled blood TCRbeta repertoires from subjects exposed to, actively infected with, or recovered from COVID-19. The repertoires were released in a freely available public database intended as a resource for research on the immune response to SARS-CoV-2. The samples were drawn from the first 160 participants of the ongoing ImmuneRACE study and from over 950 subjects provided by 6 global collaborators. Nearly every sample came with metadata listing a de-identified subject ID, COVID-19 status, age in years and sex. Where HLA class I and class II types were available, the types were taken from metadata supplied by the sample provider, not from assay-based typing.

Broad study findings and their caveats: The quantity of clinical and demographic metadata differed by source and by participant and was supplied without curation.

V loses 5 bases, J loses 7 bases, and the germline ends lie 5 bases apart. Including cysteine and phenylalanine, the CDR3 has 10 amino acids. Kept here is only the CDR3 DNA, which spans 30 bases and is read in frame from base 1. CDR1 is given as SEHNR and CDR2 as FQNEAQ, both from the germline V gene (reference sequence). For this clone: This clone's antigen is unknown. Per-base quality was not reported, and no clone a single base away is much larger than it.

TCRbeta CDR3 regions were amplified from genomic DNA using the immunoSEQ Assay, a bias-controlled multiplex PCR. The published analysis was carried out like this. Nucleated cell counts per sample were estimated from amplification of reference gene primers within the assay. Sequence reads were collapsed and filtered to measure the absolute abundance of every unique TCRbeta CDR3 rearrangement. For each sample, productive Simpson clonality was calculated as the square root of Simpson's diversity index over productive rearrangements. TCRdb re-hosts the immuneACCESS table, in-frame sequences only. Its copies lack some clones; in the studies checked, an unresolved V gene accounts for under half of them, and the cause for the rest is not known. V and J calls and clone size are those listed in that table; D and trimming were worked out from the DNA. The table for this sample lists tens of thousands of clones; roughly 85% of them were counted only once. The ten largest clones add up to approximately 3.4% of the sample.

The collaborating institutions used their own protocols to collect whole blood in K2EDTA tubes. For TCRbeta analysis, collaborators shipped samples in one of three forms: frozen whole blood, isolated PBMCs, or DNA extracted from either of those sample types. The sample taken for sequencing was peripheral blood. The sequence came from a man aged 60 to 69 with acute or convalescent COVID-19. The rearrangement combines TRBV7-9 with TRBJ2-5, with the D segment identity uncertain. The DNA reads TGTGCCAGCAGCGCCGGGACCCAGTACTTC. Its translation reads: CASSAGTQYF.